A single sample is the source of the 32 T cell receptor beta chains below, sequenced in a study of cytomegalovirus exposure and HLA in healthy donors. The study ran its PCR with 60 Vbeta and 13 Jbeta primers. The repertoire was sequenced with immunoSEQ multiplex PCR; TCRdb's copy has only in-frame clones and lacks some. Here the sample spans some 190,000 clones, 76% being singletons. The sample was PBMCs. The receptor set was obtained from a man younger than 35 in good health and CMV-seronegative.

This rearrangement joins TRBV29-1 to TRBJ2-6, with 11 bases lining up with TRBD1. J was trimmed by 4 bases and V by 7 bases; bases with no gene match: 12. The CDR3 has 17 residues. The germline CDR1 and CDR2 sequences are SQVTM and ANQGSEA. The CDR3, as DNA: TGCAGCGCCGACCCCGGACAGGGGGCGCTAGGGGCCAACGTCCTGACTTTC. This translates into CSADPGQGALGANVLTF. The variable domain in full, completed from reference TRBV29-1 and TRBJ2-6, reads SAVISQKPSRDICQRGTSLTIQCQVDSQVTMMFWYRQQPGQSLTLIATANQGSEATYESGFVIDKFPISRPNLTFSTLTVSNMSPEDSSIYLCSADPGQGALGANVLTFGAGSRLTVL.

This clone was recorded once. A read error may account for a junction end that differs from germline. V is TRBV10-3 and J is TRBJ1-1; D is possibly TRBD1 (5 bases). The CDR3 length is 13 residues. The germline CDR1 and CDR2 sequences are ENHRY and SYGVKD. The CDR3: CAISEGEETGAFF. The CDR3 DNA is TGTGCCATCAGTGAAGGGGAGGAAACTGGAGCTTTCTTT.

The chain joins TRBV12-1 to TRBJ2-2; TRBD1, the table's D call, lacks a check against the DNA. TRBV12-1 is reported as a pseudogene. The CDR3 runs to 16 residues. The CDR3, as DNA: TGTGCCAGCAGCTTTCAACAGGGGGTTCGCACCGGGGAGCTGTTTTTT. It translates to CASSFQQGVRTGELFF.

This rearrangement joins TRBV6-6 to TRBJ2-7; a weak D match, TRBD1 (6 bases). Germline V gives CDR1 MNHNY, CDR2 SVGAGI (reference sequence). The CDR3 is 15 amino acids. V lost 6 bases to trimming and J lost 4 bases, with 19 bases between them. The CDR3 sequence: CASSSQGGSGYEQYF. The CDR3 coding sequence is TGTGCCAGCAGCTCACAGGGTGGGAGTGGGTACGAGCAGTACTTC.

This clone was seen once. This chain joins TRBV5-4 and TRBJ2-5; 16 bases agree with TRBD2. The germline CDR1 and CDR2 sequences are SGHNT and YYREEE (reference sequence). The CDR3 spans 20 residues. V dropped 3 bases and J dropped 2; count of bases not matched to a gene: 13. Here the CDR3 reads CASSSPTPGLAGGPQETQYF. DNA of the CDR3: TGTGCCAGCAGCTCACCTACACCGGGACTAGCGGGGGGGCCGCAAGAGACCCAGTACTTC.

The chain couples TRBV29-1 to TRBJ1-4, with D uncertain. Trimming removed 6 bases at V and 10 bases at J, with 12 bases between. The CDR3 length is 11 residues. CDR1 and CDR2 from the germline V gene are SQVTM and ANQGSEA. CDR3 DNA: TGCAGCGTGAGGCTCATGGGAAAACTGTTTTTT. Translation gives CSVRLMGKLFF.

The rearrangement uses TRBV28 and TRBJ1-1; 9 positions agree with TRBD1. Germline trimming cut 5 bases from V and 9 bases from J; bases unmatched to any gene: 7. Germline CDR1 reads MDHEN; CDR2 reads SYDVKM. There are 13 residues in the CDR3. In DNA, the CDR3 is TGTGCCAGCAGTCCGGGACAGGGCGTGAAAGCTTTCTTT. Translation gives CASSPGQGVKAFF. The whole variable domain, filled in from reference TRBV28 and TRBJ1-1, reads DVKVTQSSRYLVKRTGEKVFLECVQDMDHENMFWYRQDPGLGLRLIYFSYDVKMKEKGDIPEGYSVSREKKERFSLILESASTNQTSMYLCASSPGQGVKAFFGQGTRLTVV.

This CDR3 is CASSLGSTGLIRGEQFF. Here the CDR3 DNA reads TGTGCCAGTAGTTTGGGGAGTACGGGACTTATTCGAGGTGAGCAGTTCTTC. The chain recombines TRBV19 with TRBJ2-1; TRBD2 is a possible D gene (6 bases). The CDR3 loop spans 17 amino acids. Trimming took off 5 bases at V and 9 bases at J, with 26 bases between the two ends. The V gene's germline CDR1 is LNHDA and CDR2 SQIVND (reference sequence).

V is TRBV21-1 and J is TRBJ2-7; the table names TRBD1, a call not compared with the DNA. TRBV21-1 is shown as a pseudogene. The CDR3 totals 17 residues. The CDR3 DNA sequence: TGTGCCAGCAGCCATTCACCTTGCAGAACAATTACCTACGAGCAGTACTTC. Residues: CASSHSPCRTITYEQYF.

V usage is TRBV5-1 and J usage is TRBJ1-1; perhaps TRBD1 as D (6 bases). Germline values: CDR1 SGHRS, CDR2 YFSETQ. Trimming pared 5 bases from V and 2 bases from J, leaving 13 bases between. The CDR3 is made up of 14 amino acids. Written as DNA, the CDR3 is TGCGCCAGCAGGGGGGACATGCGAAACACTGAAGCTTTCTTT. This gives the protein CASRGDMRNTEAFF.

The chain is built from TRBV9 and TRBJ1-1, with 8 bases fitting TRBD1. Germline V gene sequence: CDR1 SGDLS, CDR2 YYNGEE. CDR3 length: 16 amino acids. With V trimmed by 4 bases and J by 4 bases, 12 bases remained unmatched. CDR3 amino acids: CASSLGQGKMRTEAFF. The CDR3 DNA reads TGTGCCAGCAGCCTCGGACAGGGTAAAATGCGCACTGAAGCTTTCTTT.

The CDR3 sequence: CASSGTAGYGYTF. CDR3 sequence (DNA): TGTGCCAGCAGTGGGACGGCGGGCTATGGCTACACCTTC. The genes are TRBV2 and TRBJ1-2; D gene uncertain. V lost 4 bases and J 4 bases, leaving 10 bases between the germline ends. CDR1 is SNHLY, CDR2 FYNNEI, per germline. The CDR3 is 13 amino acids.

CDR3 nucleotide sequence: TGTGCCAGCAGTTCGACAGGGGCTGCGGTAGGGGTGCAGTACTTC. It is translated as CASSSTGAAVGVQYF. The chain uses TRBV28 and TRBJ2-7, with TRBD1 identical over 8 bases. Germline V gene sequence: CDR1 MDHEN, CDR2 SYDVKM. The CDR3 length is 15 residues. V shed 4 bases and J 9 bases; nucleotides not matched to a gene: 14.

The chain has TRBV9 and TRBJ2-3; 7 bases are a match to TRBD1. The CDR3 has 12 amino acids. The germline V gene encodes CDR1 SGDLS and CDR2 YYNGEE. The ends lost 4 bases at V and 6 bases at J; junction bases unmatched: 2. CDR3 sequence (DNA): TGTGCCAGCAGCCCCAGGGGGGATACGCAGTATTTT. This sequence encodes CASSPRGDTQYF.

CDR3 DNA sequence: TGTGCCAGCGGGCCCTCAACTAATGAAAAACTGTTTTTT. Amino acids: CASGPSTNEKLFF. The chain has TRBV27 and TRBJ1-4; no definite D call. Germline values: CDR1 MNHEY, CDR2 SMNVEV (reference sequence). Trimming removed 8 bases from V and 0 bases from J, with 7 bases in between. The CDR3 has 13 residues.

The CDR3 reads CASRTGKGPGHGYTF. The CDR3 DNA reads TGTGCCAGCAGGACAGGCAAGGGCCCGGGGCATGGCTACACCTTC. V usage is TRBV6-5 and J usage is TRBJ1-2; the D gene is possibly TRBD1 (6 bases). V gave up 6 bases and J gave up 6 bases, with 20 bases separating them. Per germline, CDR1 MNHEY and CDR2 SVGAGI. The CDR3 is 15 amino acids.

The V gene is TRBV2, the J gene TRBJ2-1; 9 bases are shared with TRBD2. J lost 10 bases, V lost 6 bases, and 7 bases had no gene match. The CDR3 spans 13 residues. The germline V gene has CDR1 SNHLY and CDR2 FYNNEI. CDR3 sequence reads: CASRPGLAKEQFF. The CDR3 nucleotides read TGTGCCAGCAGGCCGGGACTAGCCAAGGAGCAGTTCTTC. The full variable domain, with the rest looked up from reference TRBV2 and TRBJ2-1, is EPEVTQTPSHQVTQMGQEVILRCVPISNHLYFYWYRQILGQKVEFLVSFYNNEISEKSEIFDDQFSVERPDGSNFTLKIRSTKLEDSAMYFCASRPGLAKEQFFGPGTRLTVL.

The V and J genes are TRBV29-1 and TRBJ1-1, with D unclear. Germline V gene lookup returns CDR1 SQVTM and CDR2 ANQGSEA. Trimming removed 3 bases from V and 4 bases from J, with 12 bases in between. The CDR3 sequence is 13 residues long. The CDR3 loop reads CSVEEGMGTEAFF. CDR3 bases: TGCAGCGTTGAGGAGGGAATGGGCACTGAAGCTTTCTTT.

The rearrangement uses TRBV7-2 and TRBJ1-2; TRBD1 might be the D (6 bases). This CDR3 is built from 13 residues. Trimming took 5 bases from V and 7 from J, leaving 14 bases between them. CDR1 is SGHTA and CDR2 is FQGNSA in the germline V gene. CDR3 protein: CASSPFGTSGYTF. Here the CDR3 DNA reads TGTGCCAGCAGCCCATTCGGGACATCTGGCTACACCTTC.

By frequency in the sample, this clone is medium-sized. V usage is TRBV4-1 and J usage is TRBJ2-5; D is perhaps TRBD2 (5 bases). Germline V gene data show CDR1 as MGHRA and CDR2 as YSYEKL. The V end lost 4 bases, the J end lost 2 bases, and 8 bases lay between the germline ends. The CDR3 is 13 amino acids. In DNA, the CDR3 is TGCGCCAGCAGCCCCGAGGGACAAGAGACCCAGTACTTC. It translates to CASSPEGQETQYF.

The V call is TRBV7-8, the J call TRBJ2-7; D is ambiguous. CDR3 size: 14 residues. The V end was cut by 6 bases, the J end by 7 bases, with 19 bases between. CDR1 and CDR2 (germline): SGHVS, FQNEAQ. The CDR3, as DNA: TGTGCCAGCAGACCACTGGCGGCTCCCGGGGAGCAGTACTTC. This gives the protein CASRPLAAPGEQYF.

This clone was found a few times. The CDR3 loop reads CASSPARTGSPEQYF. The CDR3 nucleotides are TGTGCCAGCAGCCCGGCACGGACAGGGTCTCCCGAGCAGTACTTC. The V and J genes are TRBV7-9 and TRBJ2-7; 8 positions agree with TRBD1. V lost 5 bases and J lost 6; bases outside the gene matches: 12. The CDR3 has 15 amino acids. CDR1 and CDR2 (germline): SEHNR, FQNEAQ (reference sequence).

Turning to this clone: A junction boundary mismatches the germline segment, possibly from a read error. The chain has TRBV7-7 and TRBJ2-3; the D gene is possibly TRBD2 (5 bases). This CDR3 region has 15 residues. Germline V CDR1 and CDR2: SSHAT, FNYEAQ (reference sequence). CDR3 sequence: CASSLGMRDTDTQYF. CDR3 DNA sequence: TGTGCTAGCAGCTTAGGAATGAGGGACACAGATACGCAGTATTTT. Supplemented by reference TRBV7-7 and TRBJ2-3, the full variable domain reads GAGVSQSPRYKVTKRGQDVTLRCDPISSHATLYWYQQALGQGPEFLTYFNYEAQPDKSGLPSDRFSAERPEGSISTLTIQRTEQRDSAMYRCASSLGMRDTDTQYFGPGTRLTVL.

The chain has TRBV11-2 and TRBJ2-2; perhaps TRBD1 as D (6 bases). There are 16 residues in the CDR3. CDR1 is SGHAT, CDR2 FQNNGV, per germline. Trimming pared 3 bases from V and 2 bases from J, leaving 13 bases between. CDR3 coding DNA: TGTGCCAGCAGCTTGTCCGGGACAACAAACACCGGGGAGCTGTTTTTT. Encoded protein: CASSLSGTTNTGELFF.

This chain links TRBV14 with TRBJ2-5; D is perhaps TRBD2 (5 bases). Trimming pared 2 bases from V and 4 bases from J, leaving 17 bases between. The length of the CDR3 is 16 residues. Germline CDR1 reads SGHDN; CDR2 reads FVKESK. The CDR3 loop is CASSQLRGVSGETQYF. CDR3 in DNA: TGTGCCAGCAGCCAACTTCGAGGAGTGAGCGGAGAGACCCAGTACTTC.

This chain links TRBV30 with TRBJ1-1; D possibly corresponds to TRBD1 (6 bases). Trimming shortened V by 3 bases and J by 10 bases, and 18 bases separated the two germline ends. This CDR3 contains 13 residues. From germline, CDR1 is GTSNPN and CDR2 SVGIG (reference sequence). CDR3 in DNA: TGTGCCTGGAGCCCGAGGGTGTCCAGGGGAGCTTTCTTT. Amino acids: CAWSPRVSRGAFF.

This rearrangement joins TRBV28 to TRBJ2-3; 7 bases are a match to TRBD2. Losses at the gene ends were 6 bases for V and 1 base for J; bases not matched to a gene: 4. Germline V lookup: CDR1 MDHEN, CDR2 SYDVKM. The CDR3 totals 14 residues. The CDR3 DNA follows: TGTGCCAGCAGGCCCACTAGCGGCACAGATACGCAGTATTTT. As protein: CASRPTSGTDTQYF.

The gene calls are TRBV7-9 and TRBJ2-1; D perhaps matches TRBD1 (6 bases). Trimming left V 7 bases short and J 6 bases short, with 16 bases between. The CDR3 runs 14 residues. Germline V gene lookup returns CDR1 SEHNR and CDR2 FQNEAQ (reference sequence). Here the CDR3 DNA reads TGTGCCAGCACCCCGGGCACCAGGGGCAATGAGCAGTTCTTC. This codes for CASTPGTRGNEQFF.

This sequence joins TRBV30 and TRBJ2-3; 10 positions match TRBD2. This CDR3 region has 18 residues. V lost 1 base to trimming and J lost 2 bases; unmatched junction nucleotides: 12. The germline CDR1 and CDR2 sequences are GTSNPN and SVGIG (reference sequence). CDR3 coding DNA: TGTGCCTGGAGTGCATTGGGGCTAGCGGGGGCGCCCACAGATACGCAGTATTTT. Translation gives CAWSALGLAGAPTDTQYF.

This clone came up once. The chain employs TRBV11-2 and TRBJ1-6; D remains unclear. The V gene lost 1 base and the J gene lost 9 bases, with 10 bases spanning the gap. CDR1 is SGHAT and CDR2 is FQNNGV in the germline V gene. The CDR3 totals 14 residues. Written as DNA, the CDR3 is TGTGCCAGCAGCTTAGGTCTGAGCGTTTCACCCCTCCACTTT. Amino acid sequence: CASSLGLSVSPLHF.

This sequence joins TRBV6-1 and TRBJ2-2; D remains ambiguous. The germline V gene encodes CDR1 MNHNS and CDR2 SASEGT. V was trimmed by 2 bases and J by 0 bases, leaving 7 bases between them. The CDR3 sequence is 15 residues long. CDR3 residues: CASSEPFANTGELFF. CDR3 coding DNA: TGTGCCAGCAGTGAACCTTTCGCGAACACCGGGGAGCTGTTTTTT.

The rearrangement links TRBV19 to TRBJ1-1, with 7 bases matching TRBD1. Trimming removed 6 bases from V and 5 bases from J; junction bases left unmatched: 3. The germline gives CDR1 LNHDA, CDR2 SQIVND (reference sequence). The CDR3 is made up of 12 amino acids. Here the CDR3 reads CASRQGWTEAFF. The CDR3 DNA reads TGTGCCAGTAGACAGGGGTGGACTGAAGCTTTCTTT.